This T cell receptor (beta chain) was profiled in a study of T-cell memory formation after mild COVID-19. Researchers used 5'RACE with constant-segment primers to make TCR alpha and TCR beta cDNA libraries that carry sample barcodes and UMIs. Each CDR3 protein is one row after TCRdb ran MiXCR on the 5' RACE reads. Among some 310,000 distinct CDR3 sequences listed, 20% to 25% were seen once. Germline CDR1 is MNHEY and CDR2 is SMNVEV (reference sequence). The CDR3 spans 17 residues. V lost 5 bases, J lost 4 bases, and 7 bases stayed unmatched. The J gene is TRBJ2-1, the V gene TRBV27, with 14 nucleotides matching TRBD2. Sequenced material: PBMCs or a T cell subset sorted from them (not recorded which). This TCR was recovered from a man aged 18 to 35 who had mild COVID-19 (a few samples of this study predate the infection). Cell type and time point are not known. CDR3 residues: CASSLTSGGVGYNEQFF. DNA of the CDR3: TGTGCCAGCAGTCTGACTAGCGGGGGGGTCGGTTACAATGAGCAGTTCTTC.